What follows are 18 T cell receptor beta chains derived from one specimen sequenced in a study of control samples from healthy donors and cancer patients. TCRdb's table, derived via immunoSEQ multiplex PCR, lists solely in-frame clones and lacks some. The sample holds more than 50,000 clones, over 75% seen once. Sequencing used PBMCs. These TCRs come from a woman in her forties or fifties with colorectal cancer.

The rearrangement links TRBV2 to TRBJ2-7; D is uncertain. The CDR3 contains 12 residues. V was clipped by 6 bases and J by 3 bases, with 9 bases between them. CDR1 and CDR2 from the germline V gene are SNHLY and FYNNEI. For the CDR3, the DNA is TGTGCCAGCAGGCGGAGCAACTACGAGCAGTACTTC. Translating it yields CASRRSNYEQYF.

The CDR3 region has the DNA TGTGCCAGTACCATCTCTTCCTGGGGAAATCAGCCCCAGCATTTT. It encodes CASTISSWGNQPQHF. This chain uses TRBV19 with TRBJ1-5; D not certain. Trimming took 7 bases from V and 4 from J, leaving 17 bases between them. Germline CDR1 reads LNHDA; CDR2 reads SQIVND (reference sequence). The CDR3 loop spans 15 amino acids.

The genes are TRBV7-8 and TRBJ1-1; 7 nucleotides match TRBD1. The CDR3 runs 16 residues. Germline CDR1 reads SGHVS; CDR2 reads FQNEAQ. V was clipped by 1 base and J by 1 base; unmatched bases: 6. The CDR3 sequence: CASSLGRGQRNTEAFF. CDR3 sequence (DNA): TGTGCCAGCAGCTTAGGGAGGGGGCAAAGGAACACTGAAGCTTTCTTT.

This chain joins TRBV30 and TRBJ2-7; 10 nucleotides align to TRBD2. CDR3 length equals 14 residues. Germline trimming cut 5 bases from V and 0 bases from J; bases unmatched to any gene: 4. Looked up from germline, CDR1 is GTSNPN and CDR2 is SVGIG (reference sequence). This CDR3 is CAWATSGISYEQYF. In nucleotides, the CDR3 is TGTGCCTGGGCCACTAGCGGGATCTCCTACGAGCAGTACTTC.

The chain uses TRBV5-1 and TRBJ1-3; 9 bases are a match to TRBD1. This CDR3 is 16 amino acids long. Losses at the gene ends were 4 bases for V and 2 bases for J; bases not matched to a gene: 7. CDR1 is SGHRS, CDR2 YFSETQ, per germline. In nucleotides, the CDR3 is TGCGCCAGCAGCGAACAGGGGGCTAGGGCTGGAAACACCATATATTTT. Translated, it gives CASSEQGARAGNTIYF. Full variable domain (rest looked up from reference TRBV5-1 and TRBJ1-3): KAGVTQTPRYLIKTRGQQVTLSCSPISGHRSVSWYQQTPGQGLQFLFEYFSETQRNKGNFPGRFSGRQFSNSRSEMNVSTLELGDSALYLCASSEQGARAGNTIYFGEGSWLTVV.

This chain joins TRBV11-2 and TRBJ2-3; the match to TRBD2 covers 11 bases. CDR1 is SGHAT and CDR2 is FQNNGV in the germline V gene. V lost 1 base and J lost 4; bases outside the gene matches: 13. This CDR3 comprises 19 residues. CDR3 sequence reads: CASSLGVAGGPSHADTQYF. CDR3 nucleotides: TGTGCCAGCAGCTTAGGAGTAGCGGGAGGGCCAAGTCATGCAGATACGCAGTATTTT.

The chain recombines TRBV2 with TRBJ1-6; D is perhaps TRBD1 (6 bases). Trimming shortened V by 0 bases and J by 18 bases, and 21 bases separated the two germline ends. The CDR3 has 15 residues. Germline CDR1 reads SNHLY; CDR2 reads FYNNEI. In nucleotides, the CDR3 is TGTGCCAGCAGTGAAGCGCTTCGTGGGAGGGACACCGGCCACTTT. This translates into CASSEALRGRDTGHF.

V gene TRBV2 combines with J gene TRBJ2-1; TRBD1 is a possible D gene (6 bases). CDR3 size: 14 residues. The germline V and J ends were trimmed by 7 bases and 9 bases, with 19 bases remaining between them. Germline V gene sequence: CDR1 SNHLY, CDR2 FYNNEI. In DNA, the CDR3 is TGTGCCAGCAACAGTCACCAGGGGCGCGGTGAGCAGTTCTTC. Translated: CASNSHQGRGEQFF.

The J gene is TRBJ1-4, the V gene TRBV7-6, with D possibly TRBD1 on 5 matching bases. V lost 5 bases and J lost 3, with 13 bases in between. The CDR3 sequence is 15 residues long. Germline V gives CDR1 SGHVS, CDR2 FNYEAQ. In DNA form, the CDR3 reads TGTGCCAGCAGCCGAAGTCAGGGTTCTAATGAAAAACTGTTTTTT. It translates to CASSRSQGSNEKLFF.

The chain combines TRBV5-4 with TRBJ2-7, with D tentatively TRBD2 (6 bases). The CDR3 runs 14 residues. CDR1 and CDR2 from the germline V gene are SGHNT and YYREEE (reference sequence). Trimming took off 2 bases at V and 5 bases at J, with 14 bases between the two ends. CDR3 residues: CASSFRLGVHEQYF. The CDR3 bases are TGTGCCAGCAGCTTCCGACTAGGCGTCCACGAGCAGTACTTC.

The J gene is TRBJ1-2, the V gene TRBV10-3; maybe TRBD1 (5 bases). The germline V gene has CDR1 ENHRY and CDR2 SYGVKD. Trimming left V 4 bases short and J 0 bases short, with 15 bases between. The CDR3 spans 16 residues. The CDR3 DNA reads as TGTGCCATCAGTGCGGCGCCGGGGGTAGCTAACTATGGCTACACCTTC. Translation: CAISAAPGVANYGYTF.

The chain recombines TRBV19 with TRBJ1-5, with TRBD1 identical over 7 bases. Germline values: CDR1 LNHDA, CDR2 SQIVND (reference sequence). The CDR3 totals 13 residues. V lost 10 bases and J lost 7; bases outside the gene matches: 10. The CDR3 reads CATRRQGGQPQHF. The DNA of the CDR3 is TGTGCCACCCGAAGACAGGGCGGGCAGCCCCAGCATTTT.

The genes are TRBV5-1 and TRBJ2-3, with TRBD2 matching 9 bases. This CDR3 contains 15 residues. With V trimmed by 4 bases and J by 3 bases, 6 bases remained unmatched. Per the germline V gene, CDR1 is SGHRS and CDR2 is YFSETQ. CDR3 nucleotide sequence: TGCGCCAGCAGCCTAGCGCGGGGGGGGACAGATACGCAGTATTTT. It specifies CASSLARGGTDTQYF. Together with reference TRBV5-1 and TRBJ2-3, the CDR3 gives the full variable domain: KAGVTQTPRYLIKTRGQQVTLSCSPISGHRSVSWYQQTPGQGLQFLFEYFSETQRNKGNFPGRFSGRQFSNSRSEMNVSTLELGDSALYLCASSLARGGTDTQYFGPGTRLTVL.

The rearrangement links TRBV19 to TRBJ2-5; 7 bases are a match to TRBD2. The junction had 0 bases not matched to a gene; V was cut back by 3 bases and J by 2 bases. The CDR3 runs to 13 residues. CDR1 is LNHDA and CDR2 is SQIVND in the germline V gene (reference sequence). CDR3 sequence (DNA): TGTGCCAGTAGTATTAGCGGGCAAGAGACCCAGTACTTC. Protein sequence: CASSISGQETQYF.

This chain links TRBV30 with TRBJ1-3, with D perhaps matching TRBD1 (6 bases). Germline CDR1 is GTSNPN and CDR2 is SVGIG (reference sequence). V was clipped by 5 bases and J by 7 bases, with 9 bases between them. This CDR3 contains 11 residues. CDR3 sequence reads: CAWGQGNTIYF. CDR3 coding DNA: TGTGCCTGGGGTCAGGGGAACACCATATATTTT.

The genes are TRBV27 and TRBJ2-7; D uncertain. Germline-derived CDR1 and CDR2 are MNHEY and SMNVEV (reference sequence). The V and J ends lost 0 bases and 4 bases respectively, with 10 bases between them. CDR3 length: 14 amino acids. In nucleotides, the CDR3 is TGTGCCAGCAGTTTATCCACCCCTCTGTACGAGCAGTACTTC. It encodes CASSLSTPLYEQYF.

The chain couples TRBV28 to TRBJ1-1; no definite D call. The CDR3 covers 13 residues. Between the trimmed V and J ends, which lost 11 bases and 1 base, there was a span of 14 bases. CDR1 MDHEN and CDR2 SYDVKM come from the germline V gene. This CDR3 reads CALKMLGNTEAFF. CDR3 nucleotide sequence: TGTGCCCTTAAGATGCTCGGGAACACTGAAGCTTTCTTT.

J is TRBJ2-7 and V is TRBV7-6; 7 nucleotides align to TRBD1. The germline gives CDR1 SGHVS, CDR2 FNYEAQ. The CDR3 is 16 amino acids. Germline trimming cut 1 base from V and 6 bases from J; bases unmatched to any gene: 12. This chain's CDR3 is CASSLEPQGTGREQYF. CDR3 nucleotide sequence: TGTGCCAGCAGCTTAGAACCACAGGGGACGGGGCGCGAGCAGTACTTC.